Detailed here is one TCR beta chain. V was clipped by 2 bases and J by 8 bases, with 16 bases between them. Germline CDR1 and CDR2: SGHVS and FQNEAQ. This CDR3 comprises 15 residues. This sample was taken from a study of blood T cell repertoires in COVID-19. Study information: Acute and convalescent COVID-19 specimens originated in the United States, Italy and Spain. Sources were T cells, B-cell-depleted T cells, or PBMCs; the material itself was cDNA or gDNA.

Produced via immunoSEQ multiplex PCR; TCRdb's table is partial and in-frame only. The sample gives roughly 30,000 clones, 87% of which show up once; about 15% is in the top ten. The chain uses TRBV7-8 and TRBJ2-1, with unresolved D. The receptor was derived from a human donor in a cohort sampled during active COVID-19. The sequenced sample consisted of peripheral blood. The CDR3 here is CASSLLQRPIHEQFF. The CDR3 nucleotides are TGTGCCAGCAGCTTACTCCAGCGCCCGATCCATGAGCAGTTCTTC. Looking up the rest from reference TRBV7-8 and TRBJ2-1 gives the full variable domain: GAGVSQSPRYKVAKRGQDVALRCDPISGHVSLFWYQQALGQGPEFLTYFQNEAQLDKSGLPSDRFFAERPEGSVSTLKIQRTQQEDSAVYLCASSLLQRPIHEQFFGPGTRLTVL.